This TCR beta chain emerged from a study of blood T cells in healthy people across ages. Points from the study as a whole: In these data, TCR beta diversity tracked strongly with naive T cell percentage.

As for this clonotype: Its antigen remains unknown.

For the second PCR, which ran for about 6 to 11 cycles, a sample-barcoded 5' primer and a J-beta primer mix were used. TCRdb fed the 5' RACE reads into MiXCR, producing one record per CDR3 protein. The data contain 710,000 or so distinct CDR3 sequences, about 32% of them singletons. This CDR3 has 16 amino acids. Germline V gene sequence: CDR1 SGHTA, CDR2 FQGNSA. After removal of 5 bases from V and 5 bases from J, the junction contained 6 bases not matched to a gene. The receptor comes from a woman older than 75 in good health. This chain uses TRBV7-2 with TRBJ2-1; 13 nucleotides agree with TRBD2. The sample taken for sequencing was blood. CDR3 DNA: TGTGCCAGCAGCGTCACTAGCGGGAGGGGCCACAATGAGCAGTTCTTC. This codes for CASSVTSGRGHNEQFF.